This T cell receptor (beta chain) stems from a study of blood T cell repertoires in COVID-19 (dated by TCRdb to 2020 to 2022). General notes on the study: Collaborator samples came from the United States, Italy and Spain and covered acute and convalescent phases of COVID-19. The prospective study material was composed of cDNA or gDNA derived from T cells, B-cell-depleted T cells, or PBMCs. The dataset comprised deeply sampled blood TCRbeta repertoires from subjects exposed to, actively infected with, or recovered from COVID-19. The repertoires were released in a freely available public database intended as a resource for research on the immune response to SARS-CoV-2. Samples came from the ongoing ImmuneRACE study (first 160 participants) plus 1,254 subjects from 6 global collaborators. A de-identified subject ID, COVID-19 status, age in years and sex were almost always included in the sample metadata. Where available, HLA class I and class II types were obtained from metadata supplied by the sample provider rather than from assay-based typing.

Whole blood was collected in K2EDTA tubes by collaborating institutions according to the institutions' own protocols. For TCRbeta analysis, collaborators shipped samples as frozen whole blood, isolated PBMCs, or DNA extracted from either of those sample types. The immunoSEQ Assay, a bias-controlled multiplex PCR, was used to amplify TCRbeta CDR3 regions from genomic DNA. Regarding the original processing steps: Nucleated cell counts per sample were estimated from amplification of reference gene primers within the assay. To quantify the absolute abundance of each unique TCRbeta CDR3 rearrangement, sequence reads were collapsed and filtered. Productive Simpson clonality was computed per sample as the square root of Simpson's diversity index over productive rearrangements. TCRdb provides this immuneACCESS table in a form limited to in-frame rearrangements. Some clones are lacking; in checked studies, under half of them reflect an unresolved V gene, and why the rest are absent is not known. V and J calls and clone size are those listed in that table; D and trimming were worked out from the DNA. For this sample there are under 80,000 clones; more than 75% appear just once. Together, the top ten hold over 0.8% of the sample.

The investigation overall reported the following: How much clinical and demographic metadata was included differed by source and by participant, and the metadata was provided uncurated.

Sequences SGHNT (CDR1) and YYREEE (CDR2) are obtained from the germline V gene (reference sequence). Including cysteine and phenylalanine, the CDR3 has 13 amino acids. Just the 39-base CDR3 DNA is kept, in frame starting at base 1. V loses 5 bases at its end and J loses 2 bases; junction bases beyond the gene matches: 4. For this clone: What this receptor recognizes is not known. Per-base qualities were not stored, and no clone one base away is much larger.

This TCR derives from a man aged 70-80 years with acute or convalescent COVID-19. Recombination joined TRBV5-4 with TRBJ2-7; 7 junctional bases match TRBD1. Sample: peripheral blood. The bases read TGTGCCAGCAGTCAGACAGGGCCCTACGAGCAGTACTTC. It encodes CASSQTGPYEQYF.